This TCR beta chain appears in the sequencing data of a study of T-cell memory formation after mild COVID-19. With regard to this clonotype: Its antigen remains unidentified.

Study observations and caveats: Still unconfirmed is whether the second-wave clones peaking on day 37 recognized SARS-CoV-2. Memory cells collected pre-infection included some clones that later responded, suggesting cross-reactive memory joined.

One entry per CDR3 protein, called by TCRdb with MiXCR from the 5' RACE reads. The table records 170,000 or so distinct CDR3 sequences, about a fifth of them present only once. V was shortened by 3 bases and J by 8 bases, with 22 bases between the two germline ends. This CDR3 has 16 amino acids. This clonotype was obtained from an adult woman who had mild COVID-19 (a few samples of this study predate the infection). Cell type and time point are not known. Material: PBMCs or a T cell subset sorted from them (not recorded which). The chain couples TRBV23-1 to TRBJ1-2; the D gene is possibly TRBD1 (6 bases). TRBV23-1 is an ORF; its function is uncertain. CDR3 sequence reads: CASSHDPRTEIRGYTF. In DNA, the CDR3 is TGCGCCAGCAGTCATGACCCCAGGACAGAGATTAGGGGCTACACCTTC.